This T cell receptor (beta chain) emerged from a study of blood T cell repertoires in COVID-19. The overall study: Sample material is recorded as cDNA or gDNA derived from T cells, B-cell-depleted T cells, or PBMCs.

Generated by immunoSEQ multiplex PCR, the TCRdb table keeps only in-frame clones and is missing some. The sample lists hundreds of thousands of clones; about nine tenths were seen once. The length of the CDR3 is 15 residues. Germline V gene sequence: CDR1 MNHEY, CDR2 SVGAGI. Trimming took 2 bases from V and 5 from J, leaving 15 bases between them. Clinical histories supplied by participants themselves formed the basis of cohort assignment. J is TRBJ1-1 and V is TRBV6-5; D is unresolved. The TCR sequence derives from a woman aged 55-69 years who had recovered from COVID-19. Sequenced: PBMCs or T cells enriched from blood (not recorded which). CDR3: CASSYKVSPGTEAFF. Written as DNA, the CDR3 is TGTGCCAGCAGTTACAAGGTGAGCCCGGGGACTGAAGCTTTCTTT.